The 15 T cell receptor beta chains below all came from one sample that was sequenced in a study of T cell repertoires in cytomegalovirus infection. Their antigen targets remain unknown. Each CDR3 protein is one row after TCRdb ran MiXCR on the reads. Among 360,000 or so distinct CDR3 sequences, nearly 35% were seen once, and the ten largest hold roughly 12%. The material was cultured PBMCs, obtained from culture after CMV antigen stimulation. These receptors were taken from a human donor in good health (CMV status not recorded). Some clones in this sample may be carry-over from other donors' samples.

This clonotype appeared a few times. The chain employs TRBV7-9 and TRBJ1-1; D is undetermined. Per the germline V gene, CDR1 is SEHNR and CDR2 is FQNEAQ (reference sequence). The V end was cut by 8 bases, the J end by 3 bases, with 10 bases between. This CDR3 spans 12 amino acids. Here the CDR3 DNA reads TGTGCCAGCGGATATTCGGACACTGAAGCTTTCTTT. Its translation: CASGYSDTEAFF.

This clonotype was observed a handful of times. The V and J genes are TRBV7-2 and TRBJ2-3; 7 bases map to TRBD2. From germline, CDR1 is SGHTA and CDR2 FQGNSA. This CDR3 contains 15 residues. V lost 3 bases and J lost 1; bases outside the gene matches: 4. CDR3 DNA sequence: TGTGCCAGCAGCTTTACTAGCGTTCGCACAGATACGCAGTATTTT. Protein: CASSFTSVRTDTQYF.

The CDR3 is CASSLGEQFF. The DNA of the CDR3 is TGTGCCAGCAGCTTGGGCGAGCAGTTCTTC. This chain joins TRBV7-9 and TRBJ2-1; D uncertain. Germline lookup yields CDR1 SEHNR and CDR2 FQNEAQ (reference sequence). CDR3 length: 10 residues. Trimming removed 3 bases from V and 10 bases from J, with 4 bases in between.

The CDR3 reads CASSLLTSGYNEQFF. The DNA of the CDR3 is TGTGCCAGCAGCTTACTAACTAGCGGCTACAATGAGCAGTTCTTC. This rearrangement joins TRBV11-3 to TRBJ2-1; TRBD2 matches 8 bases. The CDR3 loop spans 15 amino acids. V trimming: 2 bases; J trimming: 3 bases; junction bases outside the gene matches: 3. Germline lookup yields CDR1 SGHNT and CDR2 YENEEA.

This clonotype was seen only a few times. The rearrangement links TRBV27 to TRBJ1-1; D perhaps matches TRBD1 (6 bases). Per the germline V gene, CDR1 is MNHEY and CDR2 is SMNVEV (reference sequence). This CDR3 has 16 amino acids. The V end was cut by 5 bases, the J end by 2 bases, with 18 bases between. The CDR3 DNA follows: TGTGCCAGCAGTCCCAACCCCCGGGACAAAAACACTGAAGCTTTCTTT. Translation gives CASSPNPRDKNTEAFF.

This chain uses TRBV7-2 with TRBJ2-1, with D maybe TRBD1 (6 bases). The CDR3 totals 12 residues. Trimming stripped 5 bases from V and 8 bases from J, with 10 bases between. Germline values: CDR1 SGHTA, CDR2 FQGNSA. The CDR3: CASSTGFDEQFF. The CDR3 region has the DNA TGTGCCAGCAGCACAGGGTTCGATGAGCAGTTCTTC.

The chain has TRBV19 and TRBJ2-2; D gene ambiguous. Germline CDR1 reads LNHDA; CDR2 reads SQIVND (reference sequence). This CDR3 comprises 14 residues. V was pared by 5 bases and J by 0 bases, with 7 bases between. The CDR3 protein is CASSENANTGELFF. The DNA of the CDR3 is TGTGCCAGTAGTGAGAACGCGAACACCGGGGAGCTGTTTTTT. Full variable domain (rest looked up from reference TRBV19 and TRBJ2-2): DGGITQSPKYLFRKEGQNVTLSCEQNLNHDAMYWYRQDPGQGLRLIYYSQIVNDFQKGDIAEGYSVSREKKESFPLTVTSAQKNPTAFYLCASSENANTGELFFGEGSRLTVL.

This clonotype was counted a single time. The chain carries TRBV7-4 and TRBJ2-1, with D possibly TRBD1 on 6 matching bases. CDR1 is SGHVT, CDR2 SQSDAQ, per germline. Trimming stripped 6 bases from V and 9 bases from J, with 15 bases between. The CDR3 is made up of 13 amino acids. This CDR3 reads CASRHSGVPEQFF. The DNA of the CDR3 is TGTGCCAGCAGACATTCAGGGGTCCCTGAGCAGTTCTTC.

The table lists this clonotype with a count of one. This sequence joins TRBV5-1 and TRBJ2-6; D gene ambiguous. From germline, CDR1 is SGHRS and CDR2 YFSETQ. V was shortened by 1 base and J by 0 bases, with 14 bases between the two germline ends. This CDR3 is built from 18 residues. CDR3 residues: CASSLSAASISGANVLTF. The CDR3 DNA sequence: TGCGCCAGCAGCTTGTCCGCGGCCAGCATCTCTGGGGCCAACGTCCTGACTTTC.

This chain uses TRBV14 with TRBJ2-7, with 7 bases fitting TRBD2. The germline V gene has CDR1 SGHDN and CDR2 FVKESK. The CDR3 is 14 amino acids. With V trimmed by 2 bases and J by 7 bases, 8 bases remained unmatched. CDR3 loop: CASSQPSGRSEQYF. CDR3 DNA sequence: TGTGCCAGCAGCCAACCTAGCGGAAGATCTGAGCAGTACTTC.

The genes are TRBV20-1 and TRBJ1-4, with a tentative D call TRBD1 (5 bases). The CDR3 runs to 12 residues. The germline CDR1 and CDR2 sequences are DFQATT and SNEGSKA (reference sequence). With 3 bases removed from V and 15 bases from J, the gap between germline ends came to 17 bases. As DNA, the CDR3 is TGCAGTGCTAGGGAGCGGGACTCGATAATGTTTTTT. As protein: CSARERDSIMFF.

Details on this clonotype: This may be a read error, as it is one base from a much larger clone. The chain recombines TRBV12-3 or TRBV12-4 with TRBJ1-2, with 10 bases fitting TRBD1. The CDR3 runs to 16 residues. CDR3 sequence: CAGSPGRDRGNYGYTF. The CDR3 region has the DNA TGTGCCGGCAGTCCCGGCCGGGACAGGGGTAACTATGGCTACACCTTC.

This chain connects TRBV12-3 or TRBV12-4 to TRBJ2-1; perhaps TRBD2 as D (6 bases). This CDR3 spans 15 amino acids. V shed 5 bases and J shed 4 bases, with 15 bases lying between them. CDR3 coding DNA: TGTGCCAGCAGTACGAGGGCTAGCGCGTACAATGAGCAGTTCTTC. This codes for CASSTRASAYNEQFF.

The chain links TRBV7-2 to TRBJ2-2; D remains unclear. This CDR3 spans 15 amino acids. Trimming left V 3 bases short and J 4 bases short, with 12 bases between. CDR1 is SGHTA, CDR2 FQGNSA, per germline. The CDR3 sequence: CASSLVGFSTGELFF. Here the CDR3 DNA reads TGTGCCAGCAGCTTGGTGGGGTTTAGCACCGGGGAGCTGTTTTTT.

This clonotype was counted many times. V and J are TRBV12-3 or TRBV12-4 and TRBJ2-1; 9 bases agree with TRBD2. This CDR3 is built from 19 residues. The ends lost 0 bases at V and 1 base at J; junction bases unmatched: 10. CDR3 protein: CASSLAVSSGRMSYNEQFF. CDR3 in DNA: TGTGCCAGCAGTTTAGCCGTGAGTAGCGGGAGAATGTCCTACAATGAGCAGTTCTTC.